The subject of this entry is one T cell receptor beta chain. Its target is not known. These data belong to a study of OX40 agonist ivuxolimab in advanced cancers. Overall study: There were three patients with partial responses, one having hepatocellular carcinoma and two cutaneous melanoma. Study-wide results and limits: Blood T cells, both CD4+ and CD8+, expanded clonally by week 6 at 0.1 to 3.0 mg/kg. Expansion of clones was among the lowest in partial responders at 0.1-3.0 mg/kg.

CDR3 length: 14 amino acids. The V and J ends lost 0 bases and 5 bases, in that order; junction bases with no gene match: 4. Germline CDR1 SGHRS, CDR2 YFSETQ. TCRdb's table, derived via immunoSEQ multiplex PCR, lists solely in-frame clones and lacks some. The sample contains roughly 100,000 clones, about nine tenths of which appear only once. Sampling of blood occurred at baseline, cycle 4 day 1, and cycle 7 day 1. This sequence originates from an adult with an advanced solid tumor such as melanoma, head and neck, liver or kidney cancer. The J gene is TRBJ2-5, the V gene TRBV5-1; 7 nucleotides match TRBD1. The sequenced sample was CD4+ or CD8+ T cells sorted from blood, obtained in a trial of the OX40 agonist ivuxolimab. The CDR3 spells CASSLGQGGETQYF. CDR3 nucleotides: TGCGCCAGCAGCTTGGGACAGGGTGGGGAGACCCAGTACTTC.